This T cell receptor beta chain was recovered during a study of OX40 agonist ivuxolimab in advanced cancers. Points from the study as a whole: Partial responders at 0.1-3.0 mg/kg had among the lowest clonal expansion. There was clonal expansion of CD4+ and CD8+ blood T cells by week 6 at 0.1 to 3.0 mg/kg. Some nonresponders likewise displayed low normalized T-cell clonal expansion.

The CDR3 sequence is 14 residues long. Trimming at V came to 8 bases and at J to 4 bases, leaving 8 bases not matched to a gene. Per the germline V gene, CDR1 is MDHEN and CDR2 is SYDVKM. A note on this clone: The antigen is not known.

Baseline was the first blood sampling point, followed by cycle 4 day 1 and cycle 7 day 1. Assay: immunoSEQ multiplex PCR; the TCRdb copy retains only in-frame clones and omits some. This sample yields 31,000 or so clones, of which just under 90% are seen a single time; roughly 30% belongs to the top ten. This TCR was sampled from an adult with an advanced solid tumor such as melanoma, head and neck, liver or kidney cancer. The material sequenced was CD4+ or CD8+ T cells sorted from blood, taken in a trial of the OX40 agonist ivuxolimab. This chain joins TRBV28 and TRBJ1-1, with TRBD1 matching over 9 bases. CDR3 DNA: TGTGCCAGCCTCGAACAGGGGGCCTTCACTGAAGCTTTCTTT. Translating gives CASLEQGAFTEAFF.